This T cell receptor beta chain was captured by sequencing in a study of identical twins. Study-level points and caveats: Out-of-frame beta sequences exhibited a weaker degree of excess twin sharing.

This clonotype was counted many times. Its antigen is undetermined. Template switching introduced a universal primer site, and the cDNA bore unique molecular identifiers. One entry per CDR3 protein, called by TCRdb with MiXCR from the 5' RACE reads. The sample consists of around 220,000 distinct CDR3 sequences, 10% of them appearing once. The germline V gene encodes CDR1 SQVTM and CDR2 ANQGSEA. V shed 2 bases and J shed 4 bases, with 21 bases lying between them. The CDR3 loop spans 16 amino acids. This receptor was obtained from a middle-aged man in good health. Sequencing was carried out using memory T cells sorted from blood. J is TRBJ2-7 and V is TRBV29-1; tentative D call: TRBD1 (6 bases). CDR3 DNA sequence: TGCAGCGTTGAAATGGGTGCGACAGGCGCTCGATACGAGCAGTACTTC. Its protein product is CSVEMGATGARYEQYF.